The clone carrying this T cell receptor beta chain was counted a few times. The record originates from a study of blood T cell repertoires in COVID-19. For the study at large: T cells, B-cell-depleted T cells, or PBMCs supplied cDNA or gDNA.

In the original processing: By means of reference gene primer amplification, nucleated cell counts were estimated. The protocol was immunoSEQ multiplex PCR, while the TCRdb copy is restricted to in-frame clones and leaves out a portion. V and J calls and clone size are those listed in that table; D and trimming were worked out from the DNA. The sample has over 90,000 clones, 87% seen once. Trimming cost V 3 bases and J 4 bases; bases outside gene matches: 11. From germline, CDR1 is DFQATT and CDR2 SNEGSKA (reference sequence). This CDR3 spans 15 amino acids. The sequenced sample was peripheral blood. This clonotype was obtained from a man aged 50 or older in a cohort sampled during active COVID-19. The V gene is TRBV20-1, the J gene TRBJ2-7, with 8 nucleotides matching TRBD1. For the CDR3, the DNA is TGCAGTGCTAGTAACGTCACAGGGGGACGGTACGAGCAGTACTTC. Protein sequence: CSASNVTGGRYEQYF.